This T cell receptor beta chain was documented in a study of a mutant IDH1 vaccine in newly diagnosed glioma. On this clone: The antigen remains unidentified.

Some clones are missing from TCRdb's copy, which holds only in-frame ones; the method was immunoSEQ multiplex PCR. The sample records under 85,000 clones, 75% to 90% being singletons. The germline gives CDR1 SEHNR, CDR2 FQNEAQ (reference sequence). The CDR3 has 12 residues. Trimming took off 5 bases at V and 5 bases at J, with 10 bases between the two ends. Described time point: week 23, last vaccination. The study gave 300 ug of mutant IDH1 20-mer peptide per vaccine dose, with topical imiquimod. The sample here was PBMCs, taken from a glioma patient whose treatment included an IDH1 peptide vaccine. The chain is built from TRBV7-9 and TRBJ2-7, with D perhaps matching TRBD1 (6 bases). The source is a woman in her forties or fifties with glioma. The CDR3 loop is CASSRTEHEQYF. The CDR3 bases are TGTGCCAGCAGCCGGACAGAGCACGAGCAGTACTTC.